The 22 T cell receptor beta chains given below trace back to one sample, sequenced in a study of blood T cell repertoires in COVID-19. Sequencing used immunoSEQ multiplex PCR; TCRdb keeps in-frame clones, though not all of them. Of more than 300,000 clones listed, about 87% are singletons. Sequenced input: peripheral blood. The origin of the receptors is a woman between 25 and 40 years old with COVID-19, enrolled during active disease.

This clone was detected a few times. The V and J genes are TRBV7-2 and TRBJ1-4; perhaps TRBD1 as D (6 bases). Trimming pared 1 base from V and 4 bases from J, leaving 13 bases between. Germline V gene sequence: CDR1 SGHTA, CDR2 FQGNSA. The CDR3 contains 16 residues. CDR3 DNA: TGTGCCAGCAGCTTAGGCCGGACAGCCGTTAATGAAAAACTGTTTTTT. It is translated as CASSLGRTAVNEKLFF.

This rearrangement joins TRBV7-2 to TRBJ2-5; 7 positions match TRBD1. CDR1 and CDR2 (germline): SGHTA, FQGNSA. CDR3 length equals 14 residues. Trimming at V came to 5 bases and at J to 4 bases, leaving 7 bases not matched to a gene. CDR3 amino acids: CASSPTGVRETQYF. The CDR3 DNA is TGTGCCAGCAGCCCTACAGGGGTGAGAGAGACCCAGTACTTC.

This chain connects TRBV28 to TRBJ2-7; possibly TRBD2 for D (6 bases). The germline V and J ends were trimmed by 4 bases and 4 bases, with 17 bases remaining between them. Per the germline V gene, CDR1 is MDHEN and CDR2 is SYDVKM. The CDR3 runs 15 residues. CDR3 protein: CASSSGTVGGYEQYF. The CDR3 coding sequence is TGTGCCAGCAGTTCGGGGACGGTCGGGGGTTACGAGCAGTACTTC. Full variable domain (outside the CDR3, taken from reference TRBV28 and TRBJ2-7): DVKVTQSSRYLVKRTGEKVFLECVQDMDHENMFWYRQDPGLGLRLIYFSYDVKMKEKGDIPEGYSVSREKKERFSLILESASTNQTSMYLCASSSGTVGGYEQYFGPGTRLTVT.

This clone was seen a handful of times. This sequence joins TRBV5-5 and TRBJ1-2; D remains ambiguous. V was trimmed by 0 bases and J by 4 bases, leaving 13 bases between them. Germline CDR1 reads SGHKS; CDR2 reads YYEKEE (reference sequence). This CDR3 comprises 15 residues. CDR3 nucleotides: TGTGCCAGCAGCTTGGCCGATCTGACTCTCTATGGCTACACCTTC. The encoded protein is CASSLADLTLYGYTF.

The rearrangement joins TRBV7-3 to TRBJ1-6; D gene ambiguous. Per germline, CDR1 SGHTA and CDR2 FQGTGA. The V gene lost 2 bases and the J gene lost 14 bases, with 13 bases spanning the gap. This CDR3 is built from 13 residues. The CDR3 DNA reads TGTGCCAGCAGCTTACAGCGCCAATCGGCCCTCCACTTT. It yields the protein CASSLQRQSALHF.

The chain recombines TRBV5-4 with TRBJ1-1; 7 bases match TRBD1. The CDR3 totals 15 residues. Trimming cost V 4 bases and J 6 bases; bases outside gene matches: 12. From germline, CDR1 is SGHNT and CDR2 YYREEE (reference sequence). This CDR3 is CASSPRTGFKSEAFF. CDR3 DNA sequence: TGTGCCAGCAGCCCGAGGACAGGTTTTAAATCTGAAGCTTTCTTT.

V is TRBV30 and J is TRBJ2-7; 9 bases align to TRBD1. CDR1 and CDR2 from the germline V gene are GTSNPN and SVGIG (reference sequence). This CDR3 region has 14 residues. With V trimmed by 5 bases and J by 7 bases, 12 bases remained unmatched. The CDR3 sequence is CAWGAVQGAREQYF. CDR3 in DNA: TGTGCCTGGGGGGCGGTACAGGGGGCGCGGGAGCAGTACTTC.

The chain joins TRBV12-3 or TRBV12-4 to TRBJ1-5; D is ambiguous. The CDR3 has 12 residues. V lost 6 bases and J 9 bases, leaving 12 bases between the germline ends. CDR3 nucleotides: TGTGCCAGCAGCCGCACAGCACGGCCCCAGCATTTT. This sequence encodes CASSRTARPQHF.

The chain recombines TRBV28 with TRBJ1-6; weak D call: TRBD1 (6 bases). The germline V and J ends were trimmed by 8 bases and 7 bases, with 12 bases remaining between them. The V gene's germline CDR1 is MDHEN and CDR2 SYDVKM. The CDR3 runs 13 residues. In DNA form, the CDR3 reads TGTGCCAGCCATACAGGGTCAAATTCACCCCTCCACTTT. It codes for CASHTGSNSPLHF. Full variable domain (rest looked up from reference TRBV28 and TRBJ1-6): DVKVTQSSRYLVKRTGEKVFLECVQDMDHENMFWYRQDPGLGLRLIYFSYDVKMKEKGDIPEGYSVSREKKERFSLILESASTNQTSMYLCASHTGSNSPLHFGNGTRLTVT.

This CDR3 is CASSLRPPGRAGRETQYF. Written as DNA, the CDR3 is TGTGCCAGCAGTTTACGTCCCCCCGGGAGGGCCGGTAGGGAGACCCAGTACTTC. The J gene is TRBJ2-5, the V gene TRBV27; the match to TRBD2 covers 8 bases. With 2 bases clipped from V and 5 bases from J, the junction kept 16 bases outside the gene matches. The V gene's germline CDR1 is MNHEY and CDR2 SMNVEV (reference sequence). The CDR3 totals 18 residues.

This clone was seen a handful of times. The J gene is TRBJ2-7, the V gene TRBV6-5, with TRBD2 identical over 11 bases. The CDR3 is made up of 15 amino acids. The V segment lost 3 bases and the J segment 4 bases; nucleotides outside the gene matches: 5. Germline assignment: CDR1 MNHEY and CDR2 SVGAGI. CDR3 DNA sequence: TGTGCCAGCAGTTATTCGACTAGCGGGAAGTACGAGCAGTACTTC. Protein: CASSYSTSGKYEQYF.

The chain has TRBV5-1 and TRBJ2-3; 11 nucleotides match TRBD2. This CDR3 comprises 18 residues. The germline V gene encodes CDR1 SGHRS and CDR2 YFSETQ. The trim removed 4 bases at V and 0 bases at J, leaving 10 bases unmatched. CDR3 protein: CASSRRPLAGGSTDTQYF. CDR3 DNA: TGCGCCAGCAGCCGGAGGCCTTTAGCGGGAGGGAGCACAGATACGCAGTATTTT.

The chain recombines TRBV10-1 with TRBJ2-7; tentatively, D is TRBD2 (6 bases). Trimming pared 4 bases from V and 7 bases from J, leaving 14 bases between. CDR3 length equals 13 residues. Germline V gene lookup returns CDR1 WNHNN and CDR2 SYGVQD (reference sequence). The CDR3: CASSGGGDAEQYF. The DNA of the CDR3 is TGCGCCAGCAGTGGAGGCGGGGACGCGGAGCAGTACTTC.

This clone was seen only a few times. V is TRBV7-8 and J is TRBJ1-3, with TRBD1 matching 10 bases. Trimming removed 1 base from V and 2 bases from J; junction bases left unmatched: 5. The CDR3 has 17 residues. CDR1 is SGHVS and CDR2 is FQNEAQ in the germline V gene. The CDR3 loop reads CASSLEDRGAAGNTIYF. The CDR3 DNA reads TGTGCCAGCAGCTTAGAGGACAGGGGGGCAGCTGGAAACACCATATATTTT.

The V call is TRBV4-1, the J call TRBJ2-2; 9 nucleotides line up with TRBD2. V shed 7 bases and J 7 bases; nucleotides not matched to a gene: 10. Germline V gene data show CDR1 as MGHRA and CDR2 as YSYEKL. CDR3 length: 15 amino acids. For the CDR3, the DNA is TGCGCCAGCACACATAGCGGGAGCAATGGCGGGGAGCTGTTTTTT. This sequence encodes CASTHSGSNGGELFF.

This clone was counted a few times. The chain links TRBV9 to TRBJ2-7, with D tentatively TRBD2 (6 bases). The CDR3 has 14 amino acids. The germline V and J ends were trimmed by 4 bases and 0 bases, with 11 bases remaining between them. In germline, CDR1 is SGDLS, CDR2 YYNGEE. The CDR3 sequence is CASSLRESSYEQYF. The DNA for the CDR3 is TGTGCCAGCAGCCTCCGGGAGAGCTCCTACGAGCAGTACTTC.

The chain combines TRBV6-2 or TRBV6-3 with TRBJ2-2; 11 bases are shared with TRBD2. The CDR3 loop spans 16 amino acids. V was clipped by 5 bases and J by 3 bases; unmatched bases: 5. The germline gives CDR1 MNHEY, CDR2 SVGEGT. The CDR3 protein is CASSHISGRDTGELFF. In DNA, the CDR3 is TGTGCCAGCAGTCACATTAGCGGGAGGGACACCGGGGAGCTGTTTTTT.

In DNA, the CDR3 is TGTGCCAGCAGCCGGACTAGCGGGAGACGGAACACCGGGGAGCTGTTTTTT. Translation: CASSRTSGRRNTGELFF. The chain carries TRBV28 and TRBJ2-2, with TRBD2 matching over 13 bases. The CDR3 extends over 17 amino acids. After removal of 6 bases from V and 1 base from J, the junction contained 5 bases not matched to a gene. CDR1 and CDR2 from the germline V gene are MDHEN and SYDVKM.

The genes are TRBV25-1 and TRBJ1-5; D perhaps matches TRBD1 (6 bases). Germline CDR1 is MGHDK and CDR2 is SYGVNS. This CDR3 is 16 amino acids long. V was pared by 1 base and J by 2 bases, with 12 bases between. The CDR3 DNA is TGTGCCAGCAGTGAATCGGGGAGGGGGGGCAATCAGCCCCAGCATTTT. It specifies CASSESGRGGNQPQHF.

The chain couples TRBV24-1 to TRBJ2-7; 8 nucleotides match TRBD1. This CDR3 has 14 amino acids. The germline V gene has CDR1 KGHDR and CDR2 SFDVKD. The V segment lost 3 bases and the J segment 7 bases; nucleotides outside the gene matches: 7. The CDR3 reads CATSDGQGPGEQYF. CDR3 coding DNA: TGTGCCACCAGTGATGGACAGGGACCGGGGGAGCAGTACTTC.

The chain links TRBV7-8 to TRBJ1-5; D might be TRBD1 (5 bases). CDR3 length: 19 residues. CDR1 SGHVS and CDR2 FQNEAQ come from the germline V gene. V was pared by 0 bases and J by 5 bases, with 23 bases between. DNA of the CDR3: TGTGCCAGCAGCTTAGCATCCGGGTTGGCCGGGACTCGGGATCAGCCCCAGCATTTT. Translating gives CASSLASGLAGTRDQPQHF.

V is TRBV11-2 and J is TRBJ2-3, with no clear D. CDR3 length: 12 residues. Trimming removed 2 bases from V and 6 bases from J, with 6 bases in between. Germline V gene sequence: CDR1 SGHAT, CDR2 FQNNGV. The CDR3 DNA reads as TGTGCCAGCAGCTTAATATATGATACGCAGTATTTT. Its translation is CASSLIYDTQYF.